This T cell receptor beta chain was retrieved from a study of post-analysis software for immune sequencing data. Libraries were made from TCR beta cDNA, and they carried unique molecular identifiers. TCRdb re-derived calls from the PCR reads in MiXCR, one entry per CDR3 protein. Among around 770,000 distinct CDR3 sequences listed, just over 45% were seen once. As to this clonotype: Its antigen is unidentified.

Germline loops: CDR1 SGDLS, CDR2 YYNGEE. This CDR3 comprises 14 residues. Study-level results: Controls significantly exceeded multiple sclerosis patients in normalized Chao1 diversity. Four or five TRBV segments were more frequent in patients than controls; TRBV5-6, TRBV5-1 and TRBV20-1 belonged to this group.

Material: blood. The source of this sequence is a girl aged 5-17 years with multiple sclerosis. The chain carries TRBV9 and TRBJ2-4; 9 positions agree with TRBD1. The J call is in doubt because the DNA end fits TRBJ2-7 better. CDR3 amino acids: CASSVGDRVYEQYF. Here the CDR3 DNA reads TGTGCCAGCAGCGTGGGGGACAGGGTCTACGAGCAGTACTTC.